This T cell receptor (beta chain) came from a study of T cell responses to AZD1222 COVID-19 vaccine. Assay: immunoSEQ multiplex PCR; the TCRdb copy retains only in-frame clones and omits some. Found here are about 120,000 clones, roughly 89% of them singletons; the top ten hold 12%. Germline lookup yields CDR1 MNHEY and CDR2 SVGAGI. The V gene lost 0 bases and the J gene lost 0 bases, with 9 bases spanning the gap. The CDR3 runs 16 residues. V is TRBV6-5 and J is TRBJ1-3; D is undetermined. Sequenced material: peripheral blood, taken on day 0 of AZD1222 vaccination. The receptor comes from an adult in good health. This CDR3 is CASSYSRVGSGNTIYF. Here the CDR3 DNA reads TGTGCCAGCAGTTACTCGAGAGTGGGCTCTGGAAACACCATATATTTT.